This T cell receptor beta chain emerged from a study of T cell responses to AZD1222 COVID-19 vaccine. CDR1 and CDR2 from the germline V gene are LNHDA and SQIVND (reference sequence). The CDR3 sequence is 15 residues long. The J segment lost 7 bases and the V segment lost 6 bases, leaving 7 bases of the junction unmatched. Libraries were prepared by immunoSEQ multiplex PCR; TCRdb keeps only in-frame clonotypes and omits some of them. Of roughly 150,000 clones detected, around 88% appear once; the ten largest clones hold more than 2%. This specimen was peripheral blood, taken on day 0 of AZD1222 vaccination. The receptor comes from an adult in good health. The gene calls are TRBV19 and TRBJ1-4; 11 nucleotides match TRBD1. This CDR3 is CASSREDRGLEKLFF. CDR3 in DNA: TGTGCCAGTAGCCGAGAGGACAGGGGGCTTGAAAAACTGTTTTTT.